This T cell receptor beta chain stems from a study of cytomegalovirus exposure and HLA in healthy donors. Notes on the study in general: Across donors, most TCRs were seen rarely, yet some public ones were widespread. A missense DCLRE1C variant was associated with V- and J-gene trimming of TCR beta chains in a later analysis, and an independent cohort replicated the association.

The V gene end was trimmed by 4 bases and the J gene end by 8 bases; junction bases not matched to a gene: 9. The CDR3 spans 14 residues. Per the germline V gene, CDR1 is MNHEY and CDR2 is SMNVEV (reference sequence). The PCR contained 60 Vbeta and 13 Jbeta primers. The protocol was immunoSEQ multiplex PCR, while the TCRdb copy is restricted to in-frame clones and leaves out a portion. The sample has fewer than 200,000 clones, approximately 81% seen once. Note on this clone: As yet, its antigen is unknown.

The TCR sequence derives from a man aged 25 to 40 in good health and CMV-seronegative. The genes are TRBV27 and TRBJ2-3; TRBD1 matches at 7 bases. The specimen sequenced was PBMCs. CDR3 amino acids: CASSWTGAVGTQYF. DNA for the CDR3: TGTGCCAGCAGTTGGACAGGAGCGGTGGGTACGCAGTATTTT.